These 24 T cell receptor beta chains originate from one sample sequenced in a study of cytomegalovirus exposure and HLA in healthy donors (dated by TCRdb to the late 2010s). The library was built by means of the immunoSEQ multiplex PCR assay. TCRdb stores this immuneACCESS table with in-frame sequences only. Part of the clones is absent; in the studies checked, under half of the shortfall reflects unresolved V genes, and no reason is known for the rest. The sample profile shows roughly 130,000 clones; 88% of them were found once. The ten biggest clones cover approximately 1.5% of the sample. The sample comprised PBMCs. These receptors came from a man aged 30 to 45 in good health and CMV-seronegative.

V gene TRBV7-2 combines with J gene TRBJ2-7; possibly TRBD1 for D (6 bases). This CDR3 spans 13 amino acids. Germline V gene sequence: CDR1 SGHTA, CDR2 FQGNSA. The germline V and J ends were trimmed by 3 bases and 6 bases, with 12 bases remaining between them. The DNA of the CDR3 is TGTGCCAGCAGCTTTGACAGGCTGGGCGAGCAGTACTTC. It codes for CASSFDRLGEQYF.

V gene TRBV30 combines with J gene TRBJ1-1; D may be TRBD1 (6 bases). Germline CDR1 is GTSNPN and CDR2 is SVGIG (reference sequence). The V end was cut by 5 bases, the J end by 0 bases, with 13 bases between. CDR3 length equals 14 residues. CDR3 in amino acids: CAWENGQLNTEAFF. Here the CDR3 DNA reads TGTGCCTGGGAAAACGGACAGTTGAACACTGAAGCTTTCTTT.

CDR3 amino acids: CASSPSVLGAVDEQYF. CDR3 DNA sequence: TGTGCCAGCTCACCATCAGTGCTAGGGGCAGTGGACGAGCAGTACTTC. This sequence joins TRBV18 and TRBJ2-7, with D possibly TRBD1 on 5 matching bases. V was trimmed by 2 bases and J by 5 bases, leaving 19 bases between them. The germline V gene has CDR1 KGHSH and CDR2 LQKENI. The CDR3 is 16 amino acids. Drawing the rest from reference TRBV18 and TRBJ2-7, the complete variable domain is NAGVMQNPRHLVRRRGQEARLRCSPMKGHSHVYWYRQLPEEGLKFMVYLQKENIIDESGMPKERFSAEFPKEGPSILRIQQVVRGDSAAYFCASSPSVLGAVDEQYFGPGTRLTVT.

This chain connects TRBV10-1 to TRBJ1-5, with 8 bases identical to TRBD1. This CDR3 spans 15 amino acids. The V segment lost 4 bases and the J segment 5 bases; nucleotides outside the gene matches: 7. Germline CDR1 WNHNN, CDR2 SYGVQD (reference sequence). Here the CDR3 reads CASSGKGQDHQPQHF. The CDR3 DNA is TGCGCCAGCAGTGGGAAGGGACAGGACCATCAGCCCCAGCATTTT.

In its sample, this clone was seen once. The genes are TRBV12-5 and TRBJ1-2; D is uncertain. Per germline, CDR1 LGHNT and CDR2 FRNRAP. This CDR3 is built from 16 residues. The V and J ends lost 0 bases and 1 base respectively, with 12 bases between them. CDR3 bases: TGTGCTAGTGGTTTGGTAGCCCCCCGGGGTAACTATGGCTACACCTTC. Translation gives CASGLVAPRGNYGYTF. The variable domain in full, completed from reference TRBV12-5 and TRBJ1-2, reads DARVTQTPRHKVTEMGQEVTMRCQPILGHNTVFWYRQTMMQGLELLAYFRNRAPLDDSGMPKDRFSAEMPDATLATLKIQPSEPRDSAVYFCASGLVAPRGNYGYTFGSGTRLTVV.

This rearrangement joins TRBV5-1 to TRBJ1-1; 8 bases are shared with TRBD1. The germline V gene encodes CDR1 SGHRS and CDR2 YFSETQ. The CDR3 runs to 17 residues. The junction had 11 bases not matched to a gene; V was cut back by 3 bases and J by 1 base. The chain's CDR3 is CASSWDRSNLGNTEAFF. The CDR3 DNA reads TGCGCCAGCAGCTGGGACAGGAGCAACTTGGGGAACACTGAAGCTTTCTTT.

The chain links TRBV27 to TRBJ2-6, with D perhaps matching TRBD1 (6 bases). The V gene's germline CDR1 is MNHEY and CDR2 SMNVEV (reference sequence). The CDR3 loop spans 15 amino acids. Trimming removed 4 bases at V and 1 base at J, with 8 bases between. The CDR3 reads CASSSGQSGANVLTF. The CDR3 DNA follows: TGTGCCAGCAGTTCCGGACAGTCTGGGGCCAACGTCCTGACTTTC.

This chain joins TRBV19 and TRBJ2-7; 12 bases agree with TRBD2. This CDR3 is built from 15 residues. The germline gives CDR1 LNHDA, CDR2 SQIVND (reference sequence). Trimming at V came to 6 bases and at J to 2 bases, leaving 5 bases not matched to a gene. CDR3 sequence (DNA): TGTGCCAGTAGCCCCTGGACTAGCGGGACCTACGAGCAGTACTTC. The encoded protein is CASSPWTSGTYEQYF.

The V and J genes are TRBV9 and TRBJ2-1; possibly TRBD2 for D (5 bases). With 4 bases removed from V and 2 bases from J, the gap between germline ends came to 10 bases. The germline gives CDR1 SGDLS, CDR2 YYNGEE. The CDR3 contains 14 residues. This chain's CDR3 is CASSSGSTYNEQFF. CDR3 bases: TGTGCCAGCAGCTCGGGATCTACCTACAATGAGCAGTTCTTC.

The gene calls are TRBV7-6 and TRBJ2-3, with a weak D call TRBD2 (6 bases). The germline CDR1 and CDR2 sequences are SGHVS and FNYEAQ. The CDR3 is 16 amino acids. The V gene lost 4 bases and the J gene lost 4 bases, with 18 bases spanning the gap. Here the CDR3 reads CASSSGSGGVSDTQYF. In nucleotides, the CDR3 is TGTGCCAGCAGCTCCGGGTCCGGGGGAGTTTCAGATACGCAGTATTTT.

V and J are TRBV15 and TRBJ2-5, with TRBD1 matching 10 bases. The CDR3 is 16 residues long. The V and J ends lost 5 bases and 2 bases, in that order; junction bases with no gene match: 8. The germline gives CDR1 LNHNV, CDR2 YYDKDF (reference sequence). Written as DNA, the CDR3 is TGTGCCACCAGCGGCCGGGACAGGGGTGGGCAAGAGACCCAGTACTTC. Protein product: CATSGRDRGGQETQYF.

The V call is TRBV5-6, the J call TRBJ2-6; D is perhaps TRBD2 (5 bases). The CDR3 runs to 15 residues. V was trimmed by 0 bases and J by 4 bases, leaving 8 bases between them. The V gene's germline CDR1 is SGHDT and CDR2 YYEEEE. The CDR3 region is CASSLGGSGANVLTF. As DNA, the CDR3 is TGTGCCAGCAGCTTGGGCGGGTCAGGGGCCAACGTCCTGACTTTC.

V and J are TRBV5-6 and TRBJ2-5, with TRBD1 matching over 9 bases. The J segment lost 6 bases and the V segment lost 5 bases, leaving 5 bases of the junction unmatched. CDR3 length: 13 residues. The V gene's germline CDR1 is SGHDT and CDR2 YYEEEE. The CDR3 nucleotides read TGTGCCAGCAGGCGACAGGGGGGAAAGACCCAGTACTTC. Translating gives CASRRQGGKTQYF.

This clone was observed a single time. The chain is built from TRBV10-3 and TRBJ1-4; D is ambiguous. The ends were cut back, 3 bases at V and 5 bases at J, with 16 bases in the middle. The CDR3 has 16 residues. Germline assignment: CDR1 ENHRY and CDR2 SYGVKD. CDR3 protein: CAISDLGGGRNEKLFF. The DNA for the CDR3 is TGTGCCATCAGTGATCTCGGTGGAGGCCGAAATGAAAAACTGTTTTTT.

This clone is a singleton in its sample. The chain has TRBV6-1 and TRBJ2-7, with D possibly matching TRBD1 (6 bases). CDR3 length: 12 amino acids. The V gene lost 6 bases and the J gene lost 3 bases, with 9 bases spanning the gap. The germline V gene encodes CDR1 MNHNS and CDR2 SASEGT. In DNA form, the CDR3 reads TGTGCCAGCAGAGTACAGGGCTACGAGCAGTACTTC. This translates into CASRVQGYEQYF.

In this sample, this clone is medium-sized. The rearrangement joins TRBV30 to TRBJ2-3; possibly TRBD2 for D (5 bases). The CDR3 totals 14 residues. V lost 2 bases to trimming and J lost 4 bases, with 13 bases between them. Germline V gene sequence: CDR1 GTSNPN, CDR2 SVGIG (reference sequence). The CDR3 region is CAWSIKLEADTQYF. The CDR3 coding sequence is TGTGCCTGGAGTATTAAACTAGAGGCAGATACGCAGTATTTT.

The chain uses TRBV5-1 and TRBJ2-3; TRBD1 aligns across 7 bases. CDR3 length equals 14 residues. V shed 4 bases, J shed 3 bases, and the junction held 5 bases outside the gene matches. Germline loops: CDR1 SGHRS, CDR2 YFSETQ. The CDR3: CASSIGTATDTQYF. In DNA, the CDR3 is TGCGCCAGCAGCATTGGGACAGCAACAGATACGCAGTATTTT.

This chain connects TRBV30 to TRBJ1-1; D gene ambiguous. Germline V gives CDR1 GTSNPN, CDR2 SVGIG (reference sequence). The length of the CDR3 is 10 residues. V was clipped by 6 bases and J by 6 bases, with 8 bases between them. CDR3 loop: CACTSPEAFF. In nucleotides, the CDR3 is TGTGCCTGTACATCGCCTGAAGCTTTCTTT.

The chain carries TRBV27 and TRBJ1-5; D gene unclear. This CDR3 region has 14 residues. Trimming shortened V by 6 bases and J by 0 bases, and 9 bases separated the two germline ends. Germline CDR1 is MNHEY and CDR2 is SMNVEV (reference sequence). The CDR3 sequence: CASSPSYSNQPQHF. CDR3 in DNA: TGTGCCAGCAGCCCTAGCTATAGCAATCAGCCCCAGCATTTT.

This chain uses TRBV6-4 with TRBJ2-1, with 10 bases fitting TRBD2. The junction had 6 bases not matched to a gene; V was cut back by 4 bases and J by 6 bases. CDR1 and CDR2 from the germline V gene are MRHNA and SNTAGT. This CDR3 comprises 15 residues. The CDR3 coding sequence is TGTGCCAGCAGTGCCGGGACTAGCGAGGGCAATGAGCAGTTCTTC. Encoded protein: CASSAGTSEGNEQFF.

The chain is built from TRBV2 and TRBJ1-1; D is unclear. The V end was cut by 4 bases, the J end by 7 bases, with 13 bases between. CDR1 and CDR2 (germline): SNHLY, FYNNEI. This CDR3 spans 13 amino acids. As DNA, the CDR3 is TGTGCCAGCAGTGCGAGAGGAGGGAATGAAGCTTTCTTT. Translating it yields CASSARGGNEAFF.

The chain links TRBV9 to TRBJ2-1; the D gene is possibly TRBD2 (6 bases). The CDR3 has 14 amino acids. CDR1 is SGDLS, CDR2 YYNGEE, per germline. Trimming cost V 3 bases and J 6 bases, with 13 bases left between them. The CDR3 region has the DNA TGTGCCAGCAGCGAAGAAGGAGGGGCCAATGAGCAGTTCTTC. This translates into CASSEEGGANEQFF. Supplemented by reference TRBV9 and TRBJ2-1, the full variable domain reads DSGVTQTPKHLITATGQRVTLRCSPRSGDLSVYWYQQSLDQGLQFLIQYYNGEERAKGNILERFSAQQFPDLHSELNLSSLELGDSALYFCASSEEGGANEQFFGPGTRLTVL.

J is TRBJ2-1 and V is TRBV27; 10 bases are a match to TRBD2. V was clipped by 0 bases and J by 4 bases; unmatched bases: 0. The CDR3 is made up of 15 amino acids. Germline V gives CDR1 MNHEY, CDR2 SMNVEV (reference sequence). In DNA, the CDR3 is TGTGCCAGCAGTTTATCAGCGGGGGGGTACAATGAGCAGTTCTTC. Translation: CASSLSAGGYNEQFF.

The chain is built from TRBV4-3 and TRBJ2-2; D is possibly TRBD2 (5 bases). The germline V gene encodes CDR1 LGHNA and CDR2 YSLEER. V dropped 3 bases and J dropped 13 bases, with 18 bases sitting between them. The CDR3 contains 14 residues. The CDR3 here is CASSHLSPAGALFF. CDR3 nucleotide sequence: TGCGCCAGCAGCCATCTATCCCCGGCGGGTGCGCTGTTTTTT.